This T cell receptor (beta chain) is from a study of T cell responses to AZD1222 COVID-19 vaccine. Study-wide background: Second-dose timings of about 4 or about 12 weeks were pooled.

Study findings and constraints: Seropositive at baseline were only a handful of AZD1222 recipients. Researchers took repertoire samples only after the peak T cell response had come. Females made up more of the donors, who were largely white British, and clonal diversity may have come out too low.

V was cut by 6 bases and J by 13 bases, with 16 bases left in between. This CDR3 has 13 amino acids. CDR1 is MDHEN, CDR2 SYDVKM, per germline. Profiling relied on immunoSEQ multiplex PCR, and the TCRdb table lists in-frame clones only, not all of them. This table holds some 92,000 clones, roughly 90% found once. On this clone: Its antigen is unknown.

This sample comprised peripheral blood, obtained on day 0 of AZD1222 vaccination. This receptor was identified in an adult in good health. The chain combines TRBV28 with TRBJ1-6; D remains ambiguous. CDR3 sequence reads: CASSPPLLAPLHF. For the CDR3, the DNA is TGTGCCAGCAGCCCCCCCTTATTGGCCCCCCTCCACTTT.